The 18 T cell receptor beta chains reported below all come from one sample, sequenced in a study of beta chain features in type 1 diabetes. The entirety of the isolated RNA underwent reverse transcription, so expressed TCRB transcripts were sequenced. Generated by immunoSEQ multiplex PCR, the TCRdb table keeps only in-frame clones and is missing some. The sample contains a few hundred thousand clones, under 13% of which appear only once. Sample: central memory CD4+ T cells from blood. These receptors came from a man between 18 and 35 years old in good health.

In this sample, this clone turned up a few times. J is TRBJ2-5 and V is TRBV5-1, with no clear D. Trimming removed 2 bases at V and 3 bases at J, with 8 bases between. Germline assignment: CDR1 SGHRS and CDR2 YFSETQ. The CDR3 is 13 residues long. The CDR3 protein is CASSFGNKETQYF. DNA of the CDR3: TGCGCCAGCAGCTTCGGAAACAAAGAGACCCAGTACTTC.

The rearrangement joins TRBV9 to TRBJ2-1; D is unclear. The CDR3 extends over 16 amino acids. V lost 0 bases to trimming and J lost 4 bases, with 14 bases between them. Germline CDR1 SGDLS, CDR2 YYNGEE. The CDR3 nucleotides read TGTGCCAGCAGCGTAGGAGGCCACGTTGCATACAATGAGCAGTTCTTC. The encoded protein is CASSVGGHVAYNEQFF.

This sequence joins TRBV7-2 and TRBJ2-5; no clear D gene. Germline V gene lookup returns CDR1 SGHTA and CDR2 FQGNSA. V was pared by 2 bases and J by 4 bases, with 5 bases between. The CDR3 has 12 amino acids. CDR3 region: CASSLSGETQYF. The CDR3, as DNA: TGTGCCAGCAGCTTAAGTGGAGAGACCCAGTACTTC.

The chain links TRBV10-3 to TRBJ2-2; 9 bases agree with TRBD2. CDR1 and CDR2 (germline): ENHRY, SYGVKD. After removal of 9 bases from V and 7 bases from J, the junction contained 6 bases not matched to a gene. This CDR3 is built from 13 residues. The CDR3 coding sequence is TGTGCCATGAGGACTAGCGAGGGCGGGGAGCTGTTTTTT. This translates into CAMRTSEGGELFF.

The chain has TRBV6-5 and TRBJ1-4; D gene ambiguous. Between the trimmed V and J ends, which lost 8 bases and 8 bases, there was a span of 9 bases. The CDR3 contains 11 residues. Germline V CDR1 and CDR2: MNHEY, SVGAGI. CDR3 DNA: TGTGCCAGCGGGCCCCGGGAAAAACTGTTTTTT. It translates to CASGPREKLFF.

This clone was detected only a few times. This chain uses TRBV7-2 with TRBJ2-1; TRBD2 matches at 8 bases. CDR1 and CDR2 from the germline V gene are SGHTA and FQGNSA. The CDR3 contains 15 residues. Losses at the gene ends were 4 bases for V and 5 bases for J; bases not matched to a gene: 7. The CDR3: CASSSQAGVHNEQFF. The CDR3 DNA sequence: TGTGCCAGCAGCTCTCAAGCGGGAGTCCACAATGAGCAGTTCTTC.

This clone was picked up a small number of times. The chain uses TRBV29-1 and TRBJ2-6, with TRBD1 identical over 10 bases. Germline V gene data show CDR1 as SQVTM and CDR2 as ANQGSEA. CDR3 length equals 16 residues. The CDR3, as DNA: TGCACCAGCCCGGGACAGGGGCTGGTGGGGGCCAACGTCCTGACTTTC. Amino acid sequence: CTSPGQGLVGANVLTF.

This clone was recorded a few times. CDR3 region: CASSVSLAGGTDTQYF. As DNA, the CDR3 is TGTGCCAGCAGCGTCTCGCTAGCGGGAGGCACAGATACGCAGTATTTT. V gene TRBV11-3 combines with J gene TRBJ2-3; 10 bases are shared with TRBD2. The CDR3 is made up of 16 amino acids. J was trimmed by 1 base and V by 5 bases; bases with no gene match: 6. Germline assignment: CDR1 SGHNT and CDR2 YENEEA.

The V gene is TRBV28, the J gene TRBJ2-1, with 10 bases aligning to TRBD2. Per the germline V gene, CDR1 is MDHEN and CDR2 is SYDVKM. The J segment lost 7 bases and the V segment lost 3 bases, leaving 6 bases of the junction unmatched. The CDR3 is 15 residues long. The CDR3 DNA reads TGTGCCAGCAGTTTTCAAGCGGGAGGGGGTAATGAGCAGTTCTTC. Protein: CASSFQAGGGNEQFF.

This clone was picked up a small number of times. The V and J genes are TRBV9 and TRBJ2-7; D not certain. Germline lookup yields CDR1 SGDLS and CDR2 YYNGEE. Trimming took off 0 bases at V and 2 bases at J, with 9 bases between the two ends. The CDR3 contains 14 residues. DNA for the CDR3: TGTGCCAGCAGCGTAGCGGGCAGACCCTACGAGCAGTACTTC. As protein: CASSVAGRPYEQYF.

The V and J genes are TRBV7-9 and TRBJ2-1, with 8 bases identical to TRBD2. The CDR3 loop spans 14 amino acids. J was trimmed by 8 bases and V by 2 bases; bases with no gene match: 5. The germline V gene encodes CDR1 SEHNR and CDR2 FQNEAQ (reference sequence). The CDR3 coding sequence is TGTGCCAGCAGCTTAAGGACTAGCACTCATGAGCAGTTCTTC. As protein: CASSLRTSTHEQFF.

This clone was picked up a small number of times. The chain uses TRBV7-9 and TRBJ1-5; no firm D call. The CDR3 has 16 amino acids. V was pared by 2 bases and J by 4 bases, with 15 bases between. CDR1 and CDR2 (germline): SEHNR, FQNEAQ (reference sequence). CDR3 sequence (DNA): TGTGCCAGCAGCTTATCCGCCGGCGTGCGAAATCAGCCCCAGCATTTT. Its translation is CASSLSAGVRNQPQHF. Full variable domain (outside the CDR3, taken from reference TRBV7-9 and TRBJ1-5): DTGVSQNPRHKITKRGQNVTFRCDPISEHNRLYWYRQTLGQGPEFLTYFQNEAQLEKSRLLSDRFSAERPKGSFSTLEIQRTEQGDSAMYLCASSLSAGVRNQPQHFGDGTRLSIL.

The table lists this clone with a few counts. The rearrangement links TRBV19 to TRBJ2-1; D is uncertain. Germline values: CDR1 LNHDA, CDR2 SQIVND (reference sequence). The CDR3 is 12 residues long. V was pared by 6 bases and J by 7 bases, with 10 bases between. CDR3 sequence (DNA): TGTGCCAGTAGCTTCCTTCAGAATGAGCAGTTCTTC. Protein: CASSFLQNEQFF.

CDR3 residues: CASRSTGGGSETQYF. The CDR3 bases are TGTGCCAGCAGGTCGACAGGGGGCGGGTCAGAGACCCAGTACTTC. The gene calls are TRBV7-9 and TRBJ2-5; 10 bases align to TRBD1. The CDR3 covers 15 residues. Germline CDR1 SEHNR, CDR2 FQNEAQ (reference sequence). V lost 6 bases to trimming and J lost 4 bases; unmatched junction nucleotides: 8.

The genes are TRBV18 and TRBJ2-1; D is uncertain. V was cut by 2 bases and J by 10 bases, with 9 bases left in between. This CDR3 is 12 amino acids long. Germline V gene sequence: CDR1 KGHSH, CDR2 LQKENI. DNA of the CDR3: TGTGCCAGCTCACCATCTGGCAGGGAGCAGTTCTTC. Protein: CASSPSGREQFF.

This clone was recorded at least ten times. The chain uses TRBV4-3 and TRBJ2-5, with TRBD1 matching over 7 bases. The J segment lost 2 bases and the V segment lost 1 base, leaving 10 bases of the junction unmatched. CDR1 and CDR2 (germline): LGHNA, YSLEER. The CDR3 runs 17 residues. The CDR3 DNA follows: TGCGCCAGCAGCCAAGGTTATGGCTCACAGGGGCAAGAGACCCAGTACTTC. As protein: CASSQGYGSQGQETQYF.

This chain joins TRBV5-1 and TRBJ1-1; 8 bases are shared with TRBD1. The germline V gene encodes CDR1 SGHRS and CDR2 YFSETQ. The junction had 7 bases not matched to a gene; V was cut back by 4 bases and J by 5 bases. This CDR3 region has 14 residues. The DNA for the CDR3 is TGCGCCAGCAGCCTGACAGGGGAGAGAACTGAAGCTTTCTTT. This translates into CASSLTGERTEAFF.

This clone was seen more than once but under ten times. The chain joins TRBV7-2 to TRBJ2-7, with 8 bases aligning to TRBD1. Per germline, CDR1 SGHTA and CDR2 FQGNSA. This CDR3 is built from 13 residues. The ends lost 5 bases at V and 6 bases at J; junction bases unmatched: 6. The CDR3: CASSRPDRGEQYF. The CDR3 DNA reads TGTGCCAGCAGCCGACCCGACAGGGGCGAGCAGTACTTC.